The 27 T cell receptor beta chains below all came from one sample that was sequenced in a study of blood T cell repertoires in COVID-19. The data were produced by immunoSEQ multiplex PCR, yet TCRdb's version contains in-frame clones alone and is incomplete. Of fewer than 150,000 clones listed, 84% are singletons. The specimen sequenced was peripheral blood. The receptors stem from a human donor in a cohort sampled during active COVID-19.

The chain uses TRBV28 and TRBJ1-2; D ambiguous. The CDR3 runs to 14 residues. Germline V gene sequence: CDR1 MDHEN, CDR2 SYDVKM. V shed 6 bases and J shed 0 bases, with 11 bases lying between them. Here the CDR3 reads CASSPGNPNYGYTF. The CDR3 bases are TGTGCCAGCAGCCCCGGGAATCCTAACTATGGCTACACCTTC.

This clone was observed once. The genes are TRBV3-1 (or the pseudogene TRBV3-2) and TRBJ2-5; tentative D call: TRBD1 (6 bases). The germline V and J ends were trimmed by 5 bases and 5 bases, with 15 bases remaining between them. Germline CDR1 is LGHDT and CDR2 is YNNKEL (reference sequence). This CDR3 has 14 residues. CDR3 residues: CASSIQGIGETQYF. CDR3 nucleotide sequence: TGTGCCAGCAGCATACAGGGAATTGGGGAGACCCAGTACTTC.

The chain carries TRBV5-4 and TRBJ2-2; 7 bases are a match to TRBD1. With 6 bases clipped from V and 4 bases from J, the junction kept 6 bases outside the gene matches. The germline CDR1 and CDR2 sequences are SGHNT and YYREEE (reference sequence). The CDR3 covers 14 residues. CDR3 sequence: CASKMDRFTGELFF. As DNA, the CDR3 is TGTGCCAGCAAAATGGACAGGTTCACCGGGGAGCTGTTTTTT.

The chain links TRBV6-1 to TRBJ1-2; TRBD1 matches 7 bases. This CDR3 is built from 15 residues. Per the germline V gene, CDR1 is MNHNS and CDR2 is SASEGT. V shed 3 bases and J 5 bases; nucleotides not matched to a gene: 9. The CDR3 sequence: CASSDKGTADYGYTF. CDR3 nucleotide sequence: TGTGCCAGCAGTGATAAAGGGACAGCGGATTATGGCTACACCTTC.

J is TRBJ2-7 and V is TRBV5-1; D unclear. The CDR3 is made up of 16 amino acids. Per the germline V gene, CDR1 is SGHRS and CDR2 is YFSETQ. V lost 0 bases to trimming and J lost 3 bases, with 16 bases between them. This CDR3 is CASSLVASGRVYEQYF. In nucleotides, the CDR3 is TGCGCCAGCAGCTTGGTGGCTTCTGGCCGGGTCTACGAGCAGTACTTC.

The chain carries TRBV7-9 and TRBJ2-7; 14 nucleotides match TRBD2. V was pared by 4 bases and J by 6 bases, with 8 bases of the junction left unmatched. Germline lookup yields CDR1 SEHNR and CDR2 FQNEAQ (reference sequence). The CDR3 is 16 amino acids. CDR3 in amino acids: CASSSWGLAGAGEQYF. The CDR3 bases are TGTGCCAGCAGCTCTTGGGGACTAGCGGGGGCTGGCGAGCAGTACTTC.

This clone was counted between two and nine times. V and J are TRBV5-6 and TRBJ1-4, with D possibly matching TRBD1 (6 bases). The V gene lost 2 bases and the J gene lost 7 bases, with 12 bases spanning the gap. The CDR3 extends over 14 amino acids. Germline V gives CDR1 SGHDT, CDR2 YYEEEE. The DNA of the CDR3 is TGTGCCAGCAGCTTTCAGGGGACGGCTGAAAAACTGTTTTTT. Encoded protein: CASSFQGTAEKLFF.

This rearrangement joins TRBV4-2 to TRBJ2-3; 10 nucleotides agree with TRBD2. V gave up 7 bases and J gave up 0 bases; unmatched junction bases: 7. CDR1 LGHNA and CDR2 YNFKEQ come from the germline V gene. The CDR3 sequence is 16 residues long. Written as DNA, the CDR3 is TGTGCCAGCAACGGAGCGGGGGGGATTAGCACAGATACGCAGTATTTT. Translation: CASNGAGGISTDTQYF.

The chain uses TRBV5-6 and TRBJ1-1; D remains ambiguous. Germline CDR1 is SGHDT and CDR2 is YYEEEE. The CDR3 has 15 residues. V was clipped by 0 bases and J by 1 base, with 10 bases between them. The CDR3 loop reads CASSLVASPNTEAFF. DNA for the CDR3: TGTGCCAGCAGCTTGGTGGCTAGCCCGAACACTGAAGCTTTCTTT.

V is TRBV5-1 and J is TRBJ2-2; possible D gene TRBD1, 5 bases. Germline V gene lookup returns CDR1 SGHRS and CDR2 YFSETQ. The ends were cut back, 0 bases at V and 4 bases at J, with 7 bases in the middle. The CDR3 runs 14 residues. The CDR3 bases are TGCGCCAGCAGCTTGGGGACATTCACCGGGGAGCTGTTTTTT. Its translation: CASSLGTFTGELFF.

This chain links TRBV27 with TRBJ2-1; D is unclear. With 2 bases removed from V and 2 bases from J, the gap between germline ends came to 10 bases. CDR3 length: 15 amino acids. Germline assignment: CDR1 MNHEY and CDR2 SMNVEV (reference sequence). CDR3 coding DNA: TGTGCCAGCAGTTTAACGGGTTTCGCCTACAATGAGCAGTTCTTC. Encoded protein: CASSLTGFAYNEQFF.

The chain is built from TRBV13 and TRBJ2-2; 7 nucleotides align to TRBD2. CDR3 length equals 14 residues. The J segment lost 2 bases and the V segment lost 5 bases, leaving 2 bases of the junction unmatched. Per the germline V gene, CDR1 is PRHDT and CDR2 is FYEKMQ (reference sequence). CDR3 region: CASSPGLNTGELFF. CDR3 DNA sequence: TGTGCCAGCAGCCCGGGACTAAACACCGGGGAGCTGTTTTTT.

This clone was detected once. The chain employs TRBV7-9 and TRBJ2-7; weak D call: TRBD1 (5 bases). The CDR3 spans 14 residues. Trimming took off 3 bases at V and 0 bases at J, with 9 bases between the two ends. Germline CDR1 SEHNR, CDR2 FQNEAQ (reference sequence). The CDR3 coding sequence is TGTGCCAGCAGCTTGACTGACAGCTCCTACGAGCAGTACTTC. Translation: CASSLTDSSYEQYF. Using reference TRBV7-9 and TRBJ2-7 for the parts outside the CDR3, the full variable domain is DTGVSQNPRHKITKRGQNVTFRCDPISEHNRLYWYRQTLGQGPEFLTYFQNEAQLEKSRLLSDRFSAERPKGSFSTLEIQRTEQGDSAMYLCASSLTDSSYEQYFGPGTRLTVT.

The rearrangement uses TRBV3-1 (or the pseudogene TRBV3-2) and TRBJ1-5; perhaps TRBD1 as D (6 bases). Germline CDR1 LGHDT, CDR2 YNNKEL (reference sequence). The CDR3 totals 16 residues. V gave up 6 bases and J gave up 0 bases, with 15 bases separating them. This CDR3 reads CASSLGGAYSNQPQHF. The CDR3 DNA sequence: TGTGCCAGCAGTCTGGGGGGGGCCTATAGCAATCAGCCCCAGCATTTT.

This clone turned up a few times. V and J are TRBV7-9 and TRBJ1-1; 8 bases map to TRBD1. There are 14 residues in the CDR3. The germline CDR1 and CDR2 sequences are SEHNR and FQNEAQ (reference sequence). V was pared by 2 bases and J by 7 bases, with 6 bases of the junction left unmatched. The DNA of the CDR3 is TGTGCCAGCAGCTTACTGGACAGGGATATTGAAGCTTTCTTT. As protein: CASSLLDRDIEAFF.

The chain couples TRBV2 to TRBJ2-7; 11 bases map to TRBD2. V lost 6 bases to trimming and J lost 1 base; unmatched junction nucleotides: 5. Germline-derived CDR1 and CDR2 are SNHLY and FYNNEI. This CDR3 is 15 amino acids long. The CDR3 coding sequence is TGTGCCAGCAGCCACGGGACTAGCGGTTCCTACGAGCAGTACTTC. It translates to CASSHGTSGSYEQYF.

This clone was counted a single time. V and J are TRBV5-4 and TRBJ2-3, with 16 bases that match TRBD2. CDR3 length: 19 residues. Germline lookup yields CDR1 SGHNT and CDR2 YYREEE (reference sequence). J lost 0 bases, V lost 4 bases, and 8 bases had no gene match. This CDR3 reads CASSAAGTSGGASTDTQYF. The CDR3 DNA sequence: TGTGCCAGCAGCGCCGCCGGGACTAGCGGGGGGGCTAGCACAGATACGCAGTATTTT. Based on the CDR3 plus reference TRBV5-4 and TRBJ2-3, the full variable domain is ETGVTQSPTHLIKTRGQQVTLRCSSQSGHNTVSWYQQALGQGPQFIFQYYREEENGRGNFPPRFSGLQFPNYSSELNVNALELDDSALYLCASSAAGTSGGASTDTQYFGPGTRLTVL.

The rearrangement links TRBV19 to TRBJ2-1, with TRBD2 matching over 13 bases. Germline CDR1 is LNHDA and CDR2 is SQIVND (reference sequence). The trim removed 6 bases at V and 4 bases at J, leaving 3 bases unmatched. The CDR3 is 15 amino acids. The CDR3 is CASRTLAGGYNEQFF. The CDR3 region has the DNA TGTGCCAGTAGGACACTAGCGGGGGGGTACAATGAGCAGTTCTTC.

This chain links TRBV9 with TRBJ1-2, with D possibly matching TRBD1 (5 bases). V gave up 0 bases and J gave up 10 bases, with 16 bases separating them. Germline V gene data show CDR1 as SGDLS and CDR2 as YYNGEE. CDR3 length equals 14 residues. CDR3 loop: CASSVAASGVDYTF. CDR3 coding DNA: TGTGCCAGCAGCGTAGCAGCGTCGGGGGTAGACTACACCTTC.

This clone was recorded only once. The genes are TRBV7-9 and TRBJ2-1; 7 bases fit TRBD1. The junction had 8 bases not matched to a gene; V was cut back by 2 bases and J by 7 bases. This CDR3 has 15 residues. CDR1 SEHNR and CDR2 FQNEAQ come from the germline V gene (reference sequence). The CDR3 region is CASSLFGTAFNEQFF. The DNA for the CDR3 is TGTGCCAGCAGCTTATTCGGGACAGCTTTTAATGAGCAGTTCTTC. Complete variable domain (other parts from reference TRBV7-9 and TRBJ2-1): DTGVSQNPRHKITKRGQNVTFRCDPISEHNRLYWYRQTLGQGPEFLTYFQNEAQLEKSRLLSDRFSAERPKGSFSTLEIQRTEQGDSAMYLCASSLFGTAFNEQFFGPGTRLTVL.

Here the CDR3 DNA reads TGCGCCAGCAGCTTCGACAGGCAGGACACTGAAGCTTTCTTT. Protein sequence: CASSFDRQDTEAFF. The chain uses TRBV4-1 and TRBJ1-1, with D perhaps matching TRBD1 (6 bases). V lost 5 bases, J lost 3 bases, and 13 bases lay in between. The CDR3 is 14 residues long. Germline CDR1 MGHRA, CDR2 YSYEKL.

This clone turned up a few times. The J gene is TRBJ1-5, the V gene TRBV4-1; a weak D match, TRBD1 (5 bases). The CDR3 is made up of 15 amino acids. Trimming took 1 base from V and 4 from J, leaving 11 bases between them. Germline V gives CDR1 MGHRA, CDR2 YSYEKL. CDR3 sequence: CASSQGGARNQPQHF. The CDR3 DNA is TGCGCCAGCAGCCAAGGTGGGGCACGAAATCAGCCCCAGCATTTT.

The chain has TRBV5-1 and TRBJ2-1; TRBD2 agrees at 10 bases. After removal of 0 bases from V and 15 bases from J, the junction contained 6 bases not matched to a gene. The CDR3 sequence is 13 residues long. The germline V gene encodes CDR1 SGHRS and CDR2 YFSETQ. CDR3 residues: CASSLAIGTSAFF. CDR3 bases: TGCGCCAGCAGCTTGGCCATCGGGACTAGCGCGTTCTTC.

The rearrangement links TRBV5-1 to TRBJ1-2; D is unclear. Germline V gene lookup returns CDR1 SGHRS and CDR2 YFSETQ. The V and J ends lost 3 bases and 2 bases respectively, with 14 bases between them. The CDR3 has 15 amino acids. The CDR3 nucleotides are TGCGCCAGCAGCTCCGGTGGAGGATTGAACTATGGCTACACCTTC. Its protein is CASSSGGGLNYGYTF.

The chain couples TRBV28 to TRBJ2-5, with a weak D call TRBD2 (6 bases). CDR1 and CDR2 (germline): MDHEN, SYDVKM. V shed 0 bases and J shed 9 bases, with 11 bases lying between them. The CDR3 extends over 13 amino acids. CDR3 protein: CASSLWRGQAQYF. The CDR3, as DNA: TGTGCCAGCAGTTTATGGCGGGGTCAGGCCCAGTACTTC.

The chain joins TRBV5-1 to TRBJ2-7, with a tentative D call TRBD1 (6 bases). Trimming cost V 4 bases and J 2 bases, with 19 bases left between them. This CDR3 region has 16 residues. The germline gives CDR1 SGHRS, CDR2 YFSETQ. CDR3 bases: TGCGCCAGCAGCGGGGGCACAGGGTCCCTCACCTACGAGCAGTACTTC. Translated: CASSGGTGSLTYEQYF.

The rearrangement links TRBV5-4 to TRBJ2-7, with 7 bases aligning to TRBD1. The junction had 5 bases not matched to a gene; V was cut back by 3 bases and J by 5 bases. Germline V gene lookup returns CDR1 SGHNT and CDR2 YYREEE (reference sequence). The CDR3 runs 13 residues. The CDR3 loop is CASSYTGTDEQYF. CDR3 nucleotide sequence: TGTGCCAGCAGCTATACCGGGACAGACGAGCAGTACTTC.